This T cell receptor (beta chain) comes out of a study of blood T cells in healthy people across ages. A J-beta primer mix and a sample-barcoded 5' primer were used in a second PCR of roughly 6 to 12 cycles. All samples yielded 2.5 million or more CDR3-containing paired-end reads. TCRdb reprocessed the 5' RACE reads with MiXCR, giving one entry per CDR3 protein. The sample lists more than 800,000 distinct CDR3 sequences; 35% to 50% were seen once. A minimum of 5 micrograms of total RNA was extracted per sample. Germline V gene lookup returns CDR1 SGHRS and CDR2 YFSETQ. V was pared by 5 bases and J by 0 bases, with 9 bases between. The CDR3 covers 13 residues.

V is TRBV5-1 and J is TRBJ2-7; D uncertain. The clonotype was recovered from a woman aged 60-70 years in good health. Sequencing input: blood. The CDR3 reads CASRIQSSYEQYF. The CDR3 nucleotides are TGCGCCAGCAGGATCCAAAGCTCCTACGAGCAGTACTTC.